This TCR beta chain was observed in a study of blood T cells in healthy people across ages. The CDR3 runs to 13 residues. V lost 7 bases, J lost 0 bases, and 6 bases lay in between. Germline CDR1 SNHLY, CDR2 FYNNEI. It was with a sample-barcoded 5' primer and a J-beta primer mix that a second PCR of about 6 to 12 cycles was run. One entry per CDR3 protein, called by TCRdb with MiXCR from the 5' RACE reads. The sample contains some 1.4 million distinct CDR3 sequences, roughly 40% of which appear only once. This TCR was recovered from a woman aged 18 to 35 in good health. J is TRBJ1-4 and V is TRBV2; D unresolved. Sequenced: blood. CDR3 nucleotide sequence: TGTGCCAGCAAGCCCTCAACTAATGAAAAACTGTTTTTT. Protein product: CASKPSTNEKLFF.